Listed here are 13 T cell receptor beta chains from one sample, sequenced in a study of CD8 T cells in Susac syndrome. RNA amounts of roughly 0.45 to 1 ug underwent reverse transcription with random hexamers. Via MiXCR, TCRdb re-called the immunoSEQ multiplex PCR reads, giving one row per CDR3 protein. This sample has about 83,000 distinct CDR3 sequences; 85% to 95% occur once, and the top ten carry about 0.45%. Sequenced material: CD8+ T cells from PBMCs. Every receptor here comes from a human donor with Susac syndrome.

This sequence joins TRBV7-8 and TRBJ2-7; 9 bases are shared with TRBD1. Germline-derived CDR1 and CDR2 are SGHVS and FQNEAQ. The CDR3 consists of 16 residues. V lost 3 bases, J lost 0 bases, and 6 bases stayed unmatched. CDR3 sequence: CASSFEQGASSYEQYF. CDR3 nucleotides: TGTGCCAGCAGCTTCGAACAGGGGGCTAGCTCCTACGAGCAGTACTTC.

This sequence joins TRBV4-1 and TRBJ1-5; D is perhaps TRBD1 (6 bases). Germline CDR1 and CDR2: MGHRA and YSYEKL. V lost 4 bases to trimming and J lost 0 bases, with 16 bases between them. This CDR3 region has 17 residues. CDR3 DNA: TGCGCCAGCAGCCCGACTGAGACAGGTCATAGCAATCAGCCCCAGCATTTT. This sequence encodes CASSPTETGHSNQPQHF.

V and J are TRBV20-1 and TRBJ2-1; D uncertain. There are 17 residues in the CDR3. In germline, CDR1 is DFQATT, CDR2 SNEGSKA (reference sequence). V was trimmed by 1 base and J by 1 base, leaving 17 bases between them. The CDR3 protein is CSARGAGSDVSYNEQFF. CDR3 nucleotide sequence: TGCAGTGCTAGAGGGGCCGGCTCTGACGTATCCTACAATGAGCAGTTCTTC.

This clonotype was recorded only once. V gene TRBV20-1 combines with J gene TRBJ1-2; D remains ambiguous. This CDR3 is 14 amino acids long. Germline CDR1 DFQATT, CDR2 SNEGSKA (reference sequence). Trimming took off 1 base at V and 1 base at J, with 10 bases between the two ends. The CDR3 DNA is TGCAGTGCTAGAGTACAATCCCTTAACTATGGCTACACCTTC. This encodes CSARVQSLNYGYTF.

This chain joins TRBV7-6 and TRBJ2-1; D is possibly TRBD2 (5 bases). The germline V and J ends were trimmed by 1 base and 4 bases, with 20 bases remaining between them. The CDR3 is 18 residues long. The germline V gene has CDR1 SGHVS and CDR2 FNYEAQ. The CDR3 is CASSLGGGGPYGYNEQFF. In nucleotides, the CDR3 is TGTGCCAGCAGCTTAGGAGGTGGAGGACCCTACGGTTACAATGAGCAGTTCTTC.

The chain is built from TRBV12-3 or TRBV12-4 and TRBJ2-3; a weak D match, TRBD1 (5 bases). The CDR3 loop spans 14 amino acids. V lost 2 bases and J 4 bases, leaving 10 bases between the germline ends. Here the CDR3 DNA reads TGTGCCAGCAGTTTAACTCAGGGCCCAGATACGCAGTATTTT. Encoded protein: CASSLTQGPDTQYF.

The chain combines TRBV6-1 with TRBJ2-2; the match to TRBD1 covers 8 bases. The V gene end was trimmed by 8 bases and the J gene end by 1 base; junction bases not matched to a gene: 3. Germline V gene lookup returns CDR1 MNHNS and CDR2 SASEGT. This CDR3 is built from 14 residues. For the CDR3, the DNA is TGTGCCAGCGGCGGACAGGGGAACACCGGGGAGCTGTTTTTT. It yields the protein CASGGQGNTGELFF.

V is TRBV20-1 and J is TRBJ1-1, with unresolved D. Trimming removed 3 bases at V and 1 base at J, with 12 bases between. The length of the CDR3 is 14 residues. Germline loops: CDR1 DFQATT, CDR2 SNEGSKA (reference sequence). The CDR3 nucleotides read TGCAGTGCTAGGAACCTCAGGTCGAACACTGAAGCTTTCTTT. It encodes CSARNLRSNTEAFF.

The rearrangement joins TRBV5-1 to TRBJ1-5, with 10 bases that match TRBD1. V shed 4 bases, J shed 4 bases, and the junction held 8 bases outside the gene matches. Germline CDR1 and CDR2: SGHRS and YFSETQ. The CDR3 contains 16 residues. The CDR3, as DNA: TGCGCCAGCAGCGATGGGACAGGGGTCGGTAATCAGCCCCAGCATTTT. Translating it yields CASSDGTGVGNQPQHF.

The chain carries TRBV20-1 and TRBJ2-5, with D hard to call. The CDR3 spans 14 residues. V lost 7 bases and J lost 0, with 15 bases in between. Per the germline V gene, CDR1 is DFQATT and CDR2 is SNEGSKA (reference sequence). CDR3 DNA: TGCAGTGTCCCTCCCCCCACGTACCAAGAGACCCAGTACTTC. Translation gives CSVPPPTYQETQYF.

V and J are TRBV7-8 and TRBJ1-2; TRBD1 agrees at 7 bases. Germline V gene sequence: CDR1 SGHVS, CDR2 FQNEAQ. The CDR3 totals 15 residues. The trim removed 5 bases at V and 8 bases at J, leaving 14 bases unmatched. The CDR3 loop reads CASSPRGTGVRGYTF. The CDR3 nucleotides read TGTGCCAGCAGCCCTAGGGGCACAGGGGTTAGAGGCTACACCTTC.

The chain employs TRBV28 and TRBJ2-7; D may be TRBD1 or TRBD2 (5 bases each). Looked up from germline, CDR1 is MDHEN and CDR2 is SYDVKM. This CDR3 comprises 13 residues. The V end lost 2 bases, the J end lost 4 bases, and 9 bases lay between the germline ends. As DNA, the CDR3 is TGTGCCAGCAGTTTAATTTGGGGGTACGAGCAGTACTTC. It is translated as CASSLIWGYEQYF.

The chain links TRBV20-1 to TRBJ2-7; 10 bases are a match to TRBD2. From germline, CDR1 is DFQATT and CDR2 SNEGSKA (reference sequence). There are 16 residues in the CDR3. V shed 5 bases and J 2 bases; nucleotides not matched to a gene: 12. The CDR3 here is CSARKSPSGGPYEQYF. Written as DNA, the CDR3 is TGCAGTGCTCGGAAAAGCCCTAGCGGGGGTCCCTACGAGCAGTACTTC.